These T cell receptor beta chains were read from a single sample in a study of OX40 agonist ivuxolimab in advanced cancers. Assay used: immunoSEQ multiplex PCR; TCRdb lists only in-frame clones, some missing. Of about 32,000 clones listed, less than 85% are singletons. This specimen was CD4+ or CD8+ T cells sorted from blood, taken in a trial of the OX40 agonist ivuxolimab. The receptors originated from an adult with an advanced solid tumor such as melanoma, head and neck, liver or kidney cancer. The CDR3 runs from the conserved cysteine through the conserved F or W. Each record gives: V gene, clone size, J gene, D gene, CDR3 DNA, CDR3 protein. D genes are given only for firm matches. Clone size is given for some rows only: seen once, a few or many times, or a class if the clone is expanded.

>TRBV7-9|.|TRBJ2-1|.
TGTGCCAGCGCAACCGAGCGGAGGGGTGGAAATGAGCAGTTCTTC
CASATERRGGNEQFF
>TRBV21-1|.|TRBJ2-7|.
TGTGCCAGCAGCAAGAAGATGGCCCGACTAGCGCTTCTCTACGAGCAGTACTTC
CASSKKMARLALLYEQYF
>TRBV2|.|TRBJ2-7|TRBD1
TGTGCCAGCACGGGACAGGGGGAGCACGAGCAGTACTTC
CASTGQGEHEQYF
>TRBV5-4|.|TRBJ1-1|.
TGTGCCAGCAGCTTGGATGAGGGCAGGGAAGCTTTCTTT
CASSLDEGREAFF
>TRBV4-1|.|TRBJ2-7|TRBD1
TGCGCCAGCAGCCAAGTGCCGGGACAGTCCTACGAGCAGTACTTC
CASSQVPGQSYEQYF
>TRBV28|.|TRBJ1-5|TRBD1
TGTGCCAGCAGTTACAGGGGTGGTGGGGATCAGCCCCAGCATTTT
CASSYRGGGDQPQHF
>TRBV11-3|.|TRBJ1-1|.
TGTGCCAGCAGCTCGCAGGCGGGGGACACTGAAGCTTTCTTT
CASSSQAGDTEAFF
>TRBV28|.|TRBJ2-2|.
TGTGCCAGCAGTTTTATGAGCGCAATCGGGGAGCTGTTTTTT
CASSFMSAIGELFF
>TRBV2|.|TRBJ2-3|TRBD2
TGTGCCAGCAGTTCGACTAGCGGGAGCCCAGATACGCAGTATTTT
CASSSTSGSPDTQYF
>TRBV5-4|.|TRBJ2-7|TRBD2
TGTGCCAGCAGCTATCCGGGACTAGCGGAGTCCTACGAGCAGTACTTC
CASSYPGLAESYEQYF
>TRBV10-2|medium-sized|TRBJ1-5|TRBD1
TGCGCCAGGTCTACAGGGGTGAATCAGCCCCAGCATTTT
CARSTGVNQPQHF
>TRBV11-1|.|TRBJ2-1|.
TGTGCCAGCAGCGGGACTCTACACTACAATGAGCAGTTCTTC
CASSGTLHYNEQFF
>TRBV11-3|.|TRBJ2-2|.
TGTGCCAGCAGCTTTAGGTCCGGGGAGCTGTTTTTT
CASSFRSGELFF
>TRBV28|.|TRBJ2-1|.
TGTGCCAGCAGGGAGGGACATAGCTCCTACAATGAGCAGTTCTTC
CASREGHSSYNEQFF
>TRBV5-5|once|TRBJ2-3|.
TGTGCCAGCAGCTTGGAACTCCAGACAGTCCCTAGCACAGATACGCAGTATTTT
CASSLELQTVPSTDTQYF
>TRBV6-5|.|TRBJ1-4|.
TGTGCCAGCAGCCCAGAGGCAACTAATGAAAAACTGTTTTTT
CASSPEATNEKLFF